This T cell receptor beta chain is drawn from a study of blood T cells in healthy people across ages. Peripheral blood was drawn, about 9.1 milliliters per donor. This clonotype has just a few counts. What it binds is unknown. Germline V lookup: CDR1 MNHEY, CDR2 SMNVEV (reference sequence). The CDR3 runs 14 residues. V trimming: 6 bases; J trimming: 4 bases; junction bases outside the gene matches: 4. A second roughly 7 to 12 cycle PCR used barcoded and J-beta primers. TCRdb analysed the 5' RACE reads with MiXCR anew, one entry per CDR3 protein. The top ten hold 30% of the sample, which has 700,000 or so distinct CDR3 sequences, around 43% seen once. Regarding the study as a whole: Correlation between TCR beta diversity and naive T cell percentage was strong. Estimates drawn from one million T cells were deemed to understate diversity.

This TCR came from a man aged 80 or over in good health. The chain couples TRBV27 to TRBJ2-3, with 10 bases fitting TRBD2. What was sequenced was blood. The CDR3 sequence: CASSLAGAADTQYF. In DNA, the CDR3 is TGTGCCAGCAGCCTAGCGGGAGCGGCAGATACGCAGTATTTT.